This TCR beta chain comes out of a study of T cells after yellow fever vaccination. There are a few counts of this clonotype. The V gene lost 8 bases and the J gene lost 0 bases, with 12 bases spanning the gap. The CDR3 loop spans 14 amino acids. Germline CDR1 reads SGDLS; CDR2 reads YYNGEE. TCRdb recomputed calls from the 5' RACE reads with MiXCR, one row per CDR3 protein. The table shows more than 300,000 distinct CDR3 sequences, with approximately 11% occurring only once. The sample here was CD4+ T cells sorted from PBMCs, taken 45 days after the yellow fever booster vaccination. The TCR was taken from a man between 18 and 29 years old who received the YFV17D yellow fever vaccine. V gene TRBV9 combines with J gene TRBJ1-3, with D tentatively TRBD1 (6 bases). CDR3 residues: CASSRGRSGNTIYF. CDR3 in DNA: TGTGCCAGTTCCAGGGGTCGCTCTGGAAACACCATATATTTT. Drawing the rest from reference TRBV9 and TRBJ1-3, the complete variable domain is DSGVTQTPKHLITATGQRVTLRCSPRSGDLSVYWYQQSLDQGLQFLIQYYNGEERAKGNILERFSAQQFPDLHSELNLSSLELGDSALYFCASSRGRSGNTIYFGEGSWLTVV.